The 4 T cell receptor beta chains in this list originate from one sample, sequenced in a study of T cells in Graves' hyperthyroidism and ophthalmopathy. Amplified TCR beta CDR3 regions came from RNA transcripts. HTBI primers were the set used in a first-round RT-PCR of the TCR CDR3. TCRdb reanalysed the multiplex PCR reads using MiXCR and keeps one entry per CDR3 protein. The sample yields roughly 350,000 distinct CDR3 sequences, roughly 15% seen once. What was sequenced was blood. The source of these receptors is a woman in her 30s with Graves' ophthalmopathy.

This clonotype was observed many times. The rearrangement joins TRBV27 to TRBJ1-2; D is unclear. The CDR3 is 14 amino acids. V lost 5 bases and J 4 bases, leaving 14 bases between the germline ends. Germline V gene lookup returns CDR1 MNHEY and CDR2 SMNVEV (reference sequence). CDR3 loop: CASSPPGGFYGYTF. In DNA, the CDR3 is TGTGCCAGCAGTCCACCCGGCGGGTTCTATGGCTACACCTTC.

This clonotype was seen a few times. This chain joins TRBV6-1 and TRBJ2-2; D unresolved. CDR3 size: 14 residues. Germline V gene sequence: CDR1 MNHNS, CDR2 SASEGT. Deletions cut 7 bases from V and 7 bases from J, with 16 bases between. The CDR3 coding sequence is TGTGCCAGCACTGGCACCCGGGCAGGCGGGGAGCTGTTTTTT. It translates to CASTGTRAGGELFF.

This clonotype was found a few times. CDR3: CSARSSGGSDTQYF. In DNA form, the CDR3 reads TGCAGTGCTAGAAGTAGCGGGGGGTCAGATACGCAGTATTTT. The chain has TRBV20-1 and TRBJ2-3; TRBD2 matches 10 bases. Germline-derived CDR1 and CDR2 are DFQATT and SNEGSKA (reference sequence). There are 14 residues in the CDR3. The junction had 3 bases not matched to a gene; V was cut back by 2 bases and J by 4 bases.

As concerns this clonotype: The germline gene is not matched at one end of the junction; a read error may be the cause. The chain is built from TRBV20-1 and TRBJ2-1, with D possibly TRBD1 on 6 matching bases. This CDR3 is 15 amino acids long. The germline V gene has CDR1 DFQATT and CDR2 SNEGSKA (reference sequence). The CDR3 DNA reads TGCACTGCTGCCTCATCTAGCAGGGGCTACAATGAGCAGTTCTTC. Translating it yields CTAASSSRGYNEQFF.